Listed here are 20 T cell receptor beta chains from one sample, sequenced in a study of Ad26.COV2.S vaccination and SARS-CoV-2 variants. Assay used: immunoSEQ multiplex PCR; TCRdb lists only in-frame clones, some missing. This sample has approximately 300,000 clones, with around 85% found just once. Treatment defined: about 20 received Ad26.COV2.S at low or high dose, single or two shots; five or six received placebo; per-sample allocation not given. Each sample was drawn 63 days after the first injection (of vaccine or placebo). This material consisted of peripheral blood, taken in a trial of Ad26.COV2.S vaccine versus placebo. These receptors originate from a person between 18 and 65 years old who received the Ad26.COV2.S COVID-19 vaccine or a placebo.

V usage is TRBV27 and J usage is TRBJ2-7; a weak D match, TRBD1 (5 bases). This CDR3 spans 11 amino acids. V was pared by 10 bases and J by 4 bases, with 11 bases between. The germline V gene encodes CDR1 MNHEY and CDR2 SMNVEV (reference sequence). The CDR3 protein is CATTQGYEQYF. The DNA for the CDR3 is TGTGCCACAACTCAGGGTTACGAGCAGTACTTC.

V is TRBV9 and J is TRBJ1-2, with 8 bases that match TRBD1. The CDR3 consists of 14 residues. J lost 6 bases, V lost 4 bases, and 8 bases had no gene match. Germline V lookup: CDR1 SGDLS, CDR2 YYNGEE. This CDR3 is CASSPTGAWDGYTF. CDR3 DNA: TGTGCCAGCAGCCCGACAGGGGCCTGGGATGGCTACACCTTC.

The rearrangement uses TRBV10-2 and TRBJ2-1; 11 nucleotides align to TRBD2. The CDR3 covers 18 residues. The ends lost 6 bases at V and 5 bases at J; junction bases unmatched: 15. The germline V gene encodes CDR1 WSHSY and CDR2 SAAADI. The CDR3 nucleotides are TGCGCCAGCAGCTCGGTGGGTGTAGCGGGGGGGCCGGACAATGAGCAGTTCTTC. Encoded protein: CASSSVGVAGGPDNEQFF.

This clone was observed a few times. The chain employs TRBV7-9 and TRBJ2-3; a weak D match, TRBD2 (6 bases). Germline CDR1 and CDR2: SEHNR and FQNEAQ (reference sequence). The CDR3 loop spans 16 amino acids. With 4 bases removed from V and 2 bases from J, the gap between germline ends came to 16 bases. The CDR3 loop is CASSSLPGLSTDTQYF. DNA of the CDR3: TGTGCCAGCAGCTCCTTACCGGGACTCTCCACAGATACGCAGTATTTT.

V is TRBV11-2 and J is TRBJ1-1; possibly TRBD1 for D (6 bases). The length of the CDR3 is 15 residues. CDR1 is SGHAT and CDR2 is FQNNGV in the germline V gene. V was clipped by 4 bases and J by 1 base, with 13 bases between them. DNA of the CDR3: TGTGCCAGCAGCTCCTTCAGGGGTAGGAACACTGAAGCTTTCTTT. It encodes CASSSFRGRNTEAFF.

CDR3 bases: TGTGCCAGCAGCTTAGTTCTCGAGCAGTACTTC. This encodes CASSLVLEQYF. The rearrangement joins TRBV11-2 to TRBJ2-7; D remains ambiguous. Germline values: CDR1 SGHAT, CDR2 FQNNGV. The V gene lost 1 base and the J gene lost 6 bases, with 4 bases spanning the gap. The CDR3 length is 11 residues.

The J gene is TRBJ1-1, the V gene TRBV5-1; 7 nucleotides align to TRBD1. This CDR3 region has 17 residues. V shed 4 bases and J 1 base; nucleotides not matched to a gene: 13. CDR1 and CDR2 (germline): SGHRS, YFSETQ. CDR3 in DNA: TGCGCCAGCAGCCGTACGTTATCCGGGACAGCGAACACTGAAGCTTTCTTT. This codes for CASSRTLSGTANTEAFF.

V is TRBV30 and J is TRBJ1-2; D remains unclear. CDR3 length equals 12 residues. CDR1 GTSNPN and CDR2 SVGIG come from the germline V gene (reference sequence). V was clipped by 4 bases and J by 13 bases, with 19 bases between them. The CDR3 DNA sequence: TGTGCCTGGAACCCGGGCCCCGGAGACTCCACCTTC. This codes for CAWNPGPGDSTF.

This chain uses TRBV11-3 with TRBJ2-1; D might be TRBD2 (6 bases). The CDR3 has 16 amino acids. The germline CDR1 and CDR2 sequences are SGHNT and YENEEA. Trimming removed 5 bases from V and 2 bases from J, with 16 bases in between. The CDR3 here is CASSPRTEGPYNEQFF. CDR3 nucleotide sequence: TGTGCCAGCAGCCCCAGGACGGAGGGCCCCTACAATGAGCAGTTCTTC.

The chain combines TRBV6-2 or TRBV6-3 with TRBJ2-5, with 7 bases matching TRBD2. J lost 5 bases, V lost 0 bases, and 12 bases had no gene match. The CDR3 is made up of 17 amino acids. Germline values: CDR1 MNHEY, CDR2 SVGEGT. The CDR3 reads CASSYSNAAEGGETQYF. CDR3 coding DNA: TGTGCCAGCAGTTACTCGAATGCGGCGGAGGGAGGGGAGACCCAGTACTTC.

The chain employs TRBV5-1 and TRBJ2-3; D gene uncertain. CDR3 length: 13 amino acids. Between the trimmed V and J ends, which lost 3 bases and 14 bases, there was a span of 19 bases. Germline loops: CDR1 SGHRS, CDR2 YFSETQ. The DNA for the CDR3 is TGCGCCAGCAGCTCTTCCCCTCCGGACGGATTGTATTTT. This codes for CASSSSPPDGLYF.

The V call is TRBV5-1, the J call TRBJ1-1; D ambiguous. There are 15 residues in the CDR3. Germline V gene sequence: CDR1 SGHRS, CDR2 YFSETQ. Trimming cost V 1 base and J 0 bases, with 10 bases left between them. The CDR3 here is CASSLSPELNTEAFF. The CDR3 region has the DNA TGCGCCAGCAGCTTGTCGCCAGAATTGAACACTGAAGCTTTCTTT.

V and J are TRBV20-1 and TRBJ2-1; maybe TRBD2 (6 bases). Looked up from germline, CDR1 is DFQATT and CDR2 is SNEGSKA (reference sequence). This CDR3 comprises 16 residues. The V end lost 3 bases, the J end lost 4 bases, and 19 bases lay between the germline ends. Written as DNA, the CDR3 is TGCAGTGCTAGTAGGCGGGAAAGACCCCATTACAATGAGCAGTTCTTC. This sequence encodes CSASRRERPHYNEQFF.

The rearrangement links TRBV7-3 to TRBJ2-7, with 7 nucleotides matching TRBD1. This CDR3 is 15 amino acids long. CDR1 and CDR2 (germline): SGHTA, FQGTGA. V trimming: 5 bases; J trimming: 2 bases; junction bases outside the gene matches: 9. CDR3 nucleotide sequence: TGTGCCAGCAGCGTAGGGACAGCTGGGCCCTACGAGCAGTACTTC. Amino acids: CASSVGTAGPYEQYF.

V gene TRBV5-1 combines with J gene TRBJ1-2; TRBD1 might be the D (5 bases). CDR3 length equals 14 residues. Germline V gives CDR1 SGHRS, CDR2 YFSETQ. V was clipped by 0 bases and J by 6 bases, with 12 bases between them. CDR3 in DNA: TGCGCCAGCAGCTTGGTATCTGGGGCGGATGGCTACACCTTC. Its translation: CASSLVSGADGYTF.

The rearrangement joins TRBV5-1 to TRBJ2-3, with 10 bases lining up with TRBD2. The CDR3 sequence is 17 residues long. V gave up 1 base and J gave up 2 bases; unmatched junction bases: 7. From germline, CDR1 is SGHRS and CDR2 YFSETQ. The CDR3 DNA follows: TGCGCCAGCAGCTTGTCCCTAGCGGGGGCCTTCACAGATACGCAGTATTTT. Translating it yields CASSLSLAGAFTDTQYF.

Turning to this clone: The sample holds other DNA sequences that translate to the same CDR3. The rearrangement joins TRBV5-1 to TRBJ2-5; D is unclear. V dropped 0 bases and J dropped 0 bases, with 0 bases sitting between them. CDR3 length: 12 amino acids. Germline CDR1 reads SGHRS; CDR2 reads YFSETQ. Here the CDR3 DNA reads TGCGCCAGCAGCTTGGACCAAGAGACCCAGTACTTC. This gives the protein CASSLDQETQYF.

The chain employs TRBV6-1 and TRBJ2-3; D not resolved. From germline, CDR1 is MNHNS and CDR2 SASEGT. V lost 1 base, J lost 0 bases, and 14 bases lay in between. The length of the CDR3 is 17 residues. The CDR3 bases are TGTGCCAGCAGTGAAGTGGGTGGAACCGCTAGCACAGATACGCAGTATTTT. This translates into CASSEVGGTASTDTQYF.

The rearrangement joins TRBV24-1 to TRBJ1-2; TRBD1 aligns across 10 bases. This CDR3 comprises 12 residues. CDR1 is KGHDR, CDR2 SFDVKD, per germline. J lost 10 bases, V lost 7 bases, and 5 bases had no gene match. For the CDR3, the DNA is TGTGCCACCAGGGAAGGGACAGGGGCCTACACCTTC. This sequence encodes CATREGTGAYTF.

The chain couples TRBV10-3 to TRBJ2-7, with TRBD1 matching 7 bases. The CDR3 is 14 amino acids. V lost 0 bases and J lost 6; bases outside the gene matches: 5. In germline, CDR1 is ENHRY, CDR2 SYGVKD. The CDR3 DNA follows: TGTGCCATCAGTGAGTCGACAGGGCACGGCGAGCAGTACTTC. Translated: CAISESTGHGEQYF.